This T cell receptor (beta chain) was found in a study of graft-versus-host responses after intestinal transplantation. On the study more broadly: Grafts that recipients had were multivisceral, liver-intestinal, or isolated intestinal transplants.

The method was immunoSEQ multiplex PCR; TCRdb's version includes in-frame clones alone and lacks a portion of them. The table lists over 45,000 clones, 90% to 95% of them singletons. This clonotype was sampled from a human patient who received an intestinal transplant, so some T cells may come from the graft donor. The input for sequencing was PBMCs, taken around 790 days after a first intestinal transplant, on the day of a second.

DNA for the CDR3: TGCGCCAGCAGCCAAGCAGGGGGAGTAATATCCGATACGCAGTATTTT. Residues: CASSQAGGVISDTQYF. V and J are TRBV4-1 and TRBJ2-3, with 7 bases identical to TRBD1. Per the germline V gene, CDR1 is MGHRA and CDR2 is YSYEKL. CDR3 length equals 16 residues. Trimming at V came to 1 base and at J to 6 bases, leaving 10 bases not matched to a gene.